The 25 T cell receptor beta chains reported below all come from one sample, sequenced in a study of blood T cell repertoires in COVID-19. Only in-frame clones appear in the TCRdb table, and some are missing; sequencing was by immunoSEQ multiplex PCR. The data hold about 330,000 clones, with approximately 86% observed a single time. Material: peripheral blood. The receptors stem from a man aged 30 to 39 with COVID-19, enrolled during active disease.

The rearrangement joins TRBV7-2 to TRBJ2-7, with 7 bases matching TRBD1. This CDR3 comprises 14 residues. Trimming at V came to 3 bases and at J to 3 bases, leaving 5 bases not matched to a gene. Germline CDR1 and CDR2: SGHTA and FQGNSA. The CDR3 spells CASSFNRGRYEQYF. The CDR3 coding sequence is TGTGCCAGCAGCTTTAACAGGGGCCGCTACGAGCAGTACTTC.

The gene calls are TRBV4-3 and TRBJ1-2; TRBD1 aligns across 8 bases. This CDR3 has 13 residues. The J segment lost 8 bases and the V segment lost 3 bases, leaving 5 bases of the junction unmatched. Per the germline V gene, CDR1 is LGHNA and CDR2 is YSLEER. The CDR3 region is CASSHGQGGGYTF. CDR3 nucleotide sequence: TGCGCCAGCAGCCATGGACAGGGAGGAGGCTACACCTTC.

This sequence joins TRBV12-3 or TRBV12-4 and TRBJ2-5; 7 bases align to TRBD1. Trimming took 7 bases from V and 5 from J; bases not matched to a gene: 7. This CDR3 is built from 13 residues. For the CDR3, the DNA is TGTGCCAGCACCCCGGACAGGAGGGAGACCCAGTACTTC. This codes for CASTPDRRETQYF.

The chain is built from TRBV5-1 and TRBJ1-5; 10 bases are shared with TRBD1. V lost 4 bases to trimming and J lost 7 bases; unmatched junction nucleotides: 11. Germline values: CDR1 SGHRS, CDR2 YFSETQ. CDR3 length equals 16 residues. In DNA form, the CDR3 reads TGCGCCAGCAGCAGGGGGGACAGGGGACGGGGCCAGCCCCAGCATTTT. It translates to CASSRGDRGRGQPQHF.

Only one count was recorded for this clone. The chain links TRBV29-1 to TRBJ1-1; 8 bases line up with TRBD1. The J segment lost 0 bases and the V segment lost 6 bases, leaving 3 bases of the junction unmatched. The CDR3 runs to 13 residues. Germline V gene lookup returns CDR1 SQVTM and CDR2 ANQGSEA. CDR3 nucleotides: TGCAGCGTAGGACAGGGTTTGAACACTGAAGCTTTCTTT. Residues: CSVGQGLNTEAFF.

This clone was counted between two and nine times. This chain links TRBV2 with TRBJ1-3; maybe TRBD1 (6 bases). The CDR3 runs to 12 residues. V lost 7 bases, J lost 3 bases, and 7 bases lay in between. Germline CDR1 SNHLY, CDR2 FYNNEI. For the CDR3, the DNA is TGTGCCAGCAAGGACAGTGGAAACACCATATATTTT. This codes for CASKDSGNTIYF.

The rearrangement joins TRBV6-5 to TRBJ1-2; D unclear. Germline-derived CDR1 and CDR2 are MNHEY and SVGAGI. Trimming stripped 4 bases from V and 5 bases from J, with 8 bases between. The CDR3 loop spans 12 amino acids. The CDR3 DNA reads as TGTGCCAGCAGTTCGTCTACTTATGGCTACACCTTC. This sequence encodes CASSSSTYGYTF.

The J gene is TRBJ2-7, the V gene TRBV6-6; D is uncertain. Germline V CDR1 and CDR2: MNHNY, SVGAGI (reference sequence). V gave up 3 bases and J gave up 6 bases, with 6 bases separating them. CDR3 size: 11 residues. CDR3 residues: CASSYSIEQYF. The DNA for the CDR3 is TGTGCCAGCAGTTATTCTATCGAGCAGTACTTC.

V usage is TRBV9 and J usage is TRBJ2-7; TRBD2 might be the D (6 bases). V shed 2 bases and J shed 1 base, with 13 bases lying between them. The CDR3 consists of 15 residues. Per germline, CDR1 SGDLS and CDR2 YYNGEE. CDR3 loop: CASSVEGTHSYEQYF. The CDR3 DNA is TGTGCCAGCAGCGTGGAGGGGACCCATTCCTACGAGCAGTACTTC. The variable domain in full, completed from reference TRBV9 and TRBJ2-7, reads DSGVTQTPKHLITATGQRVTLRCSPRSGDLSVYWYQQSLDQGLQFLIQYYNGEERAKGNILERFSAQQFPDLHSELNLSSLELGDSALYFCASSVEGTHSYEQYFGPGTRLTVT.

The V call is TRBV19, the J call TRBJ1-2; 7 bases align to TRBD1. V gave up 6 bases and J gave up 8 bases; unmatched junction bases: 18. Germline CDR1 is LNHDA and CDR2 is SQIVND (reference sequence). The CDR3 runs to 16 residues. The CDR3: CASSPRRGLNPSGYTF. In DNA, the CDR3 is TGTGCCAGTAGCCCAAGGAGGGGGCTCAACCCCTCGGGCTACACCTTC.

The count of this clone is one. The chain couples TRBV11-1 to TRBJ2-3; TRBD2 aligns across 8 bases. Germline values: CDR1 SGHAT, CDR2 FQDESV (reference sequence). The CDR3 totals 15 residues. The junction had 9 bases not matched to a gene; V was cut back by 5 bases and J by 5 bases. The CDR3 region has the DNA TGTGCCAGCAGCATTAACCCCCTAGCGGGAGATACGCAGTATTTT. Translated: CASSINPLAGDTQYF.

This clone has just a few counts. J is TRBJ2-5 and V is TRBV19; D remains ambiguous. Germline V gene lookup returns CDR1 LNHDA and CDR2 SQIVND (reference sequence). V was pared by 4 bases and J by 1 base, with 7 bases between. This CDR3 has 13 amino acids. The CDR3 is CASSTAAQETQYF. CDR3 nucleotide sequence: TGTGCCAGTAGTACCGCGGCCCAAGAGACCCAGTACTTC.

The chain joins TRBV11-2 to TRBJ2-1; no definite D call. The V and J ends lost 2 bases and 5 bases respectively, with 4 bases between them. The CDR3 has 12 residues. Germline V CDR1 and CDR2: SGHAT, FQNNGV. CDR3: CASSLLNNEQFF. The CDR3 nucleotides read TGTGCCAGCAGCTTATTAAACAATGAGCAGTTCTTC.

The chain carries TRBV5-4 and TRBJ2-1, with D possibly TRBD2 on 6 matching bases. Trimming took 6 bases from V and 7 from J, leaving 14 bases between them. Germline CDR1 and CDR2: SGHNT and YYREEE (reference sequence). CDR3 length equals 13 residues. CDR3 coding DNA: TGTGCCAGCACCTCTTGGGGGAGGAATGAGCAGTTCTTC. This translates into CASTSWGRNEQFF.

V and J are TRBV6-2 or TRBV6-3 and TRBJ1-5, with TRBD1 identical over 7 bases. CDR3 length equals 14 residues. The trim removed 4 bases at V and 5 bases at J, leaving 5 bases unmatched. Germline CDR1 is MNHEY and CDR2 is SVGEGT. CDR3 sequence (DNA): TGTGCCAGCAGTTTCCCACAGGGGCATCAGCCCCAGCATTTT. The encoded protein is CASSFPQGHQPQHF.

The chain employs TRBV7-9 and TRBJ2-3; D is possibly TRBD2 (5 bases). The CDR3 covers 14 residues. Germline V gene lookup returns CDR1 SEHNR and CDR2 FQNEAQ (reference sequence). Trimming removed 1 base at V and 0 bases at J, with 5 bases between. CDR3 DNA: TGTGCCAGCAGCTTAGGGACTAGCACAGATACGCAGTATTTT. Amino acid sequence: CASSLGTSTDTQYF.

This clone was seen more than once but under ten times. The chain carries TRBV5-4 and TRBJ2-1, with 7 bases lining up with TRBD1. The CDR3 has 15 residues. CDR1 and CDR2 from the germline V gene are SGHNT and YYREEE (reference sequence). V lost 4 bases and J lost 7; bases outside the gene matches: 11. CDR3 DNA sequence: TGTGCCAGCAGCCCGAGACAGGGTTCCTTAAATGAGCAGTTCTTC. Protein: CASSPRQGSLNEQFF.

The chain is built from TRBV5-1 and TRBJ2-2, with a weak D call TRBD1 (5 bases). Germline V gene lookup returns CDR1 SGHRS and CDR2 YFSETQ. V dropped 4 bases and J dropped 5 bases, with 12 bases sitting between them. The CDR3 consists of 14 residues. Written as DNA, the CDR3 is TGCGCCAGCAGCCTCGGAGCAGGGACCGGGGAGCTGTTTTTT. This gives the protein CASSLGAGTGELFF. The whole variable domain, remainder taken from reference TRBV5-1 and TRBJ2-2, is KAGVTQTPRYLIKTRGQQVTLSCSPISGHRSVSWYQQTPGQGLQFLFEYFSETQRNKGNFPGRFSGRQFSNSRSEMNVSTLELGDSALYLCASSLGAGTGELFFGEGSRLTVL.

Concerning this clone: This specimen includes other DNA sequences encoding the same CDR3. This chain uses TRBV6-5 with TRBJ1-2; D is unresolved. V shed 0 bases and J shed 4 bases, with 6 bases lying between them. The V gene's germline CDR1 is MNHEY and CDR2 SVGAGI. The CDR3 is made up of 13 amino acids. CDR3 nucleotides: TGTGCCAGCAGTTACTCAGCCCCCTATGGCTACACCTTC. The encoded protein is CASSYSAPYGYTF.

The V and J genes are TRBV5-1 and TRBJ2-7, with D unclear. This CDR3 is built from 15 residues. Trimming removed 6 bases at V and 6 bases at J, with 22 bases between. Germline CDR1 reads SGHRS; CDR2 reads YFSETQ. CDR3: CASTRVESILGEQYF. CDR3 nucleotides: TGCGCCAGCACACGGGTCGAGAGCATCCTAGGCGAGCAGTACTTC.

This clone has only one observation. The V gene is TRBV4-3, the J gene TRBJ1-4, with a possible D match to TRBD1 (5 bases). The CDR3 has 15 amino acids. The V gene's germline CDR1 is LGHNA and CDR2 YSLEER. V shed 4 bases and J shed 2 bases, with 11 bases lying between them. The CDR3 bases are TGCGCCAGCAGCCGCCTGACAGCTACTAATGAAAAACTGTTTTTT. It yields the protein CASSRLTATNEKLFF.

This clone was counted once. V is TRBV14 and J is TRBJ2-7; TRBD2 matches at 7 bases. V was pared by 4 bases and J by 7 bases, with 10 bases of the junction left unmatched. Germline V gene data show CDR1 as SGHDN and CDR2 as FVKESK. The CDR3 sequence is 14 residues long. The CDR3 region is CASSPMAGAGEQYF. The CDR3 region has the DNA TGTGCCAGCAGCCCGATGGCGGGAGCGGGGGAGCAGTACTTC.

This chain uses TRBV7-3 with TRBJ1-1; 9 positions match TRBD1. Per the germline V gene, CDR1 is SGHTA and CDR2 is FQGTGA. There are 16 residues in the CDR3. V dropped 5 bases and J dropped 5; count of bases not matched to a gene: 12. The CDR3, as DNA: TGTGCCAGCAGCCCCGGGACAGGGATTGGGGCTACTGAAGCTTTCTTT. Encoded protein: CASSPGTGIGATEAFF.

V usage is TRBV5-5 and J usage is TRBJ1-1; 9 bases agree with TRBD1. This CDR3 comprises 14 residues. The trim removed 3 bases at V and 4 bases at J, leaving 4 bases unmatched. Germline CDR1 reads SGHKS; CDR2 reads YYEKEE (reference sequence). The CDR3 here is CASSWETGGTEAFF. The CDR3 DNA reads as TGTGCCAGCAGCTGGGAGACAGGGGGCACTGAAGCTTTCTTT.

V gene TRBV7-9 combines with J gene TRBJ2-1; D might be TRBD2 (5 bases). V lost 3 bases to trimming and J lost 2 bases, with 11 bases between them. Germline lookup yields CDR1 SEHNR and CDR2 FQNEAQ (reference sequence). This CDR3 contains 15 residues. For the CDR3, the DNA is TGTGCCAGCAGCTTTAGCGCCGGGGCCTACAATGAGCAGTTCTTC. Translation gives CASSFSAGAYNEQFF.